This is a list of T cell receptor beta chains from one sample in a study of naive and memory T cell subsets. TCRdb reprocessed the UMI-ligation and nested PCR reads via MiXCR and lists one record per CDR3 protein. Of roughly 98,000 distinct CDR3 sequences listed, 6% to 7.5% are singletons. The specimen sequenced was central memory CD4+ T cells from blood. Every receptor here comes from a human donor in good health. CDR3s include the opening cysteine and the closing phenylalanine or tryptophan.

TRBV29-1,CSVENPTQGSYEQYF
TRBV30,CAWSVQGVTEAFF
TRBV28,CASLPRPNYGYTF
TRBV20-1,CSARASGGGLNTEAFF
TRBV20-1,CSARESGHFYEQYF
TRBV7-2,CASSHYGNQETQYF
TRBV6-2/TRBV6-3,CASSPGQQNGAVMNTEAFF
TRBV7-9,CASSTAGANVLTF
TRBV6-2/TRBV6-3,CASSAGAIDTQYF
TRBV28,CASYDRPAKQEQYF
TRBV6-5,CASSLAGGRRYNEQFF
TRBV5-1,CASRVAGGKSYNEQFF
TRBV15,CATSSAGHNQPQHF
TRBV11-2,CASSLRGARNTGELFF
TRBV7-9,CASSRWTRAKNTIYF
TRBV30,CAWRAQTGPQPQHF
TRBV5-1,CASSLVSSGANVLTF
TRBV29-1,CSGKTGNQPQHF
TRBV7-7,CASSPRRSSGGAGELFF
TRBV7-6,CASSFYGDTQYF
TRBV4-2,CASSQDLVRSVNQQFF
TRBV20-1,CSARRLTGRGASNQPQHF
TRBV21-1,CASSKGASGFYDEQFF
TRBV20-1,CSASRGGRIGEQFF
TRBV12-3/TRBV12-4,CASSLAGQTNQPQHF
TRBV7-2,CASSLGTGETQYF
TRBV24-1,CATQGALGKIGELFF
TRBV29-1,CSAGRSAYNEQFF
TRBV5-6,CASSLDRETEAFF
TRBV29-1,CSGTGTGVQGYTF
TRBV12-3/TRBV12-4,CASSPTALRNTEAFF
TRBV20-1,CSASPQGAENRIYSPLHF
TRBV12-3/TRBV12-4,CASSFPAGAGELFF
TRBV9,CASSPTGTSGKEGNNEQFF
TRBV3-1,CASSQASFEQYF
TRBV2,CASGTGYTGELFF
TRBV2,CASATETYNEQFF
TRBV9,CASSGPVRLYGYTF
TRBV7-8,CASSLDRLAQGLVF
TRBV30,CAWNRDPYEQYF
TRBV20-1,CSASSGREDTQYF
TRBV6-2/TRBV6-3,CASSYSARGDSPLHF
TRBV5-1,CASRPSGLSNQPQHF
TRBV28,CASSPPRDNSYEQYF
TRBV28,CASRTGEGEQYF
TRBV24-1,CATSARDGGNYYGYTF
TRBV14,CASSPVGVNTEAFF
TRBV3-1,CASSLNRDEQYF
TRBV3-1,CASRWRERGNTEAFF